These 11 T cell receptor beta chains came from one sample sequenced in a study of regulatory T cells in long-lasting Graves disease. Sample time point: persistent/refractory GD, antithyroid drugs over 5 years with positive TRAb. The TCR library was made from RNA extracted from PBMCs. The authors built TCR beta libraries using iRepertoire HTBI primers and Arm-PCR of CDR3 regions. TCRdb called the multiplex PCR reads again in MiXCR, with one record for every CDR3 protein. The table has roughly 450,000 distinct CDR3 sequences, roughly a quarter seen once. The sample here was peripheral blood mononuclear cells (PBMCs), taken when the disease was refractory, from a patient treated with antithyroid drugs. These TCRs come from a female donor with Graves disease.

The chain carries TRBV30 and TRBJ2-5; D might be TRBD2 (5 bases). The CDR3 sequence is 13 residues long. The germline CDR1 and CDR2 sequences are GTSNPN and SVGIG (reference sequence). The ends were cut back, 2 bases at V and 2 bases at J, with 9 bases in the middle. CDR3 DNA: TGTGCCTGGAGTTTTGGCGGGCAAGAGACCCAGTACTTC. The encoded protein is CAWSFGGQETQYF.

Comments on this clonotype: The conserved closing phenylalanine or tryptophan is absent in this CDR3, likely reflecting a read error. The chain is built from TRBV3-1 and TRBJ1-6; 8 bases map to TRBD1. The germline CDR1 and CDR2 sequences are LGHDT and YNNKEL (reference sequence). V was clipped by 3 bases and J by 8 bases; unmatched bases: 9. There are 16 residues in the CDR3. CDR3 sequence: CASSQGTGGVDSPLHL. The DNA of the CDR3 is TGTGCCAGCAGCCAGGGGACAGGAGGCGTCGATTCACCCCTCCACCTT.

The J gene is TRBJ2-3, the V gene TRBV20-1; no clear D. CDR3 size: 11 residues. Trimming removed 7 bases at V and 1 base at J, with 6 bases between. In germline, CDR1 is DFQATT, CDR2 SNEGSKA (reference sequence). CDR3 amino acids: CSVRRTDTQYF. CDR3 bases: TGCAGTGTAAGACGCACAGATACGCAGTATTTT.

This clonotype was seen repeatedly, ten times or more. The V and J genes are TRBV28 and TRBJ2-2; TRBD2 matches 13 bases. The CDR3 length is 17 residues. V dropped 6 bases and J dropped 7; count of bases not matched to a gene: 11. From germline, CDR1 is MDHEN and CDR2 SYDVKM. The CDR3 nucleotides are TGTGCCAGCAGCCTAGACCGACTAGCGGGAGGAAACGGGGAGCTGTTTTTT. This codes for CASSLDRLAGGNGELFF.

The CDR3 nucleotides read TGTGCCAGCAGCCCGGACAGGGGGGGCGGGGAGCTGTTTTTT. This encodes CASSPDRGGGELFF. The chain couples TRBV7-3 to TRBJ2-2, with 10 positions matching TRBD1. The J segment lost 7 bases and the V segment lost 5 bases, leaving 4 bases of the junction unmatched. From germline, CDR1 is SGHTA and CDR2 FQGTGA. The CDR3 runs to 14 residues.

This clonotype was observed a few times. The chain is built from TRBV20-1 and TRBJ2-5; D is ambiguous. The V gene's germline CDR1 is DFQATT and CDR2 SNEGSKA (reference sequence). The CDR3 sequence is 11 residues long. The CDR3 nucleotides read TGCAGCCACGAAAAAAAAGAGACCCAGTACTTC. Protein product: CSHEKKETQYF.

This clonotype was picked up many times. The V gene is TRBV27, the J gene TRBJ2-7; 10 bases match TRBD1. V shed 5 bases, J shed 3 bases, and the junction held 7 bases outside the gene matches. From germline, CDR1 is MNHEY and CDR2 SMNVEV (reference sequence). The CDR3 consists of 15 residues. The DNA of the CDR3 is TGTGCCAGCAGTGACTTGACAGGGGGCGGCTACGAGCAGTACTTC. This gives the protein CASSDLTGGGYEQYF.

The table lists this clonotype with many counts. The chain uses TRBV12-3 or TRBV12-4 and TRBJ2-7; no definite D call. This CDR3 spans 16 amino acids. Between the trimmed V and J ends, which lost 5 bases and 0 bases, there was a span of 17 bases. CDR3 in DNA: TGTGCCAGCAGTCCTATGCCCGGGTTGAGCTCCTACGAGCAGTACTTC. Translation: CASSPMPGLSSYEQYF.

J is TRBJ2-7 and V is TRBV18; 13 nucleotides line up with TRBD2. The J segment lost 6 bases and the V segment lost 4 bases, leaving 12 bases of the junction unmatched. CDR1 is KGHSH and CDR2 is LQKENI in the germline V gene. This CDR3 comprises 17 residues. In DNA, the CDR3 is TGTGCCAGCTCACGATCGGGACTAGCGGGACTAGCAGGCGAGCAGTACTTC. Translating it yields CASSRSGLAGLAGEQYF.

This clonotype was seen more than once but under ten times. The chain carries TRBV20-1 and TRBJ1-5; 9 positions match TRBD1. The CDR3 loop spans 14 amino acids. Germline V CDR1 and CDR2: DFQATT, SNEGSKA (reference sequence). Trimming cost V 5 bases and J 4 bases; bases outside gene matches: 6. Written as DNA, the CDR3 is TGCAGTGCTTTAACAGGGGGCTGGAATCAGCCCCAGCATTTT. Amino acid sequence: CSALTGGWNQPQHF.

A remark on this clonotype: Compared with germline, one end of the junction differs, possibly owing to a read error. V and J are TRBV2 and TRBJ1-2; 8 bases are shared with TRBD1. This CDR3 is 15 amino acids long. CDR1 is SNHLY and CDR2 is FYNNEI in the germline V gene. The CDR3 bases are TGTGCCAGCAGATTGGACAGGGCGGCTAACTATGGCTACATCTTC. It yields the protein CASRLDRAANYGYIF.